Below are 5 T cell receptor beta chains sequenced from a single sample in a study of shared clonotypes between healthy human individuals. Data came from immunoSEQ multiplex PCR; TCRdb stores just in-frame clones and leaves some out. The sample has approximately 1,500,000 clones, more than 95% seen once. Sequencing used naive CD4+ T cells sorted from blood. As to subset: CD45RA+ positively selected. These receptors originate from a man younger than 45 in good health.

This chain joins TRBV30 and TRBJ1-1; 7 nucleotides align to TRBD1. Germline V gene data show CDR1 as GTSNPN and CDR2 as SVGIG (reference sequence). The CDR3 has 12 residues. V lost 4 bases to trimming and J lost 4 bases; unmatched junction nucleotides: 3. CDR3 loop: CAWTGGRTEAFF. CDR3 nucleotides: TGTGCCTGGACAGGGGGACGCACTGAAGCTTTCTTT. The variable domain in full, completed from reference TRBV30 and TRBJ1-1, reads SQTIHQWPATLVQPVGSPLSLECTVEGTSNPNLYWYRQAAGRGLQLLFYSVGIGQISSEVPQNLSASRPQDRQFILSSKKLLLSDSGFYLCAWTGGRTEAFFGQGTRLTVV.

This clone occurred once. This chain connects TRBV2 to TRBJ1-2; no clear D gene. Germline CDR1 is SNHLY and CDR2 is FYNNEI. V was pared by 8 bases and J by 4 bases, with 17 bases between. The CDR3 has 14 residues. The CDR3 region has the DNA TGTGCCAGCTCCAGCACACGGGGTGGCTATGGCTACACCTTC. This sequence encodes CASSSTRGGYGYTF.

The DNA for the CDR3 is TGCGCCAGCAGCTTGTTCCAGGGCACAGATACGCAGTATTTT. Protein sequence: CASSLFQGTDTQYF. The chain combines TRBV5-1 with TRBJ2-3; unclear D gene. The V end was cut by 1 base, the J end by 1 base, with 7 bases between. CDR3 size: 14 residues. Per germline, CDR1 SGHRS and CDR2 YFSETQ. The full variable domain, with the rest looked up from reference TRBV5-1 and TRBJ2-3, is KAGVTQTPRYLIKTRGQQVTLSCSPISGHRSVSWYQQTPGQGLQFLFEYFSETQRNKGNFPGRFSGRQFSNSRSEMNVSTLELGDSALYLCASSLFQGTDTQYFGPGTRLTVL.

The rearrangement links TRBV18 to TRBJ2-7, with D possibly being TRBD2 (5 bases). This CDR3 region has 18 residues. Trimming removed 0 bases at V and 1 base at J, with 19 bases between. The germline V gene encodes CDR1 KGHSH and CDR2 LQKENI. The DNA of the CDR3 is TGTGCCAGCTCACCACCGGCTACACCGGGAACCCCTTCCTACGAGCAGTACTTC. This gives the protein CASSPPATPGTPSYEQYF.

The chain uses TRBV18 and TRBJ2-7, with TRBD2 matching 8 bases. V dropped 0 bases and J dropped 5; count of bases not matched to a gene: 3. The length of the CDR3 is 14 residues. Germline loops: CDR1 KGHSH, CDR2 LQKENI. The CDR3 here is CASSPPGRGNEQYF. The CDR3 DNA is TGTGCCAGCTCACCACCCGGGAGGGGTAACGAGCAGTACTTC.